Below, 32 T cell receptor beta chains from the same sample are listed, as sequenced in a study of CXCR3 chemokines and chemotherapy response in bladder cancer. From the PCR reads, TCRdb called clonotypes with MiXCR, one entry per CDR3 protein. The data contain around 13,000 distinct CDR3 sequences, approximately 13% of them singletons. Sample collection was performed from a patient whose treatment included neoadjuvant chemotherapy. These receptors all stem from a human donor with bladder cancer that did not respond to neoadjuvant chemotherapy.

This clonotype was seen many times. V usage is TRBV5-4 and J usage is TRBJ2-6; D is unresolved. This CDR3 region has 18 residues. V was cut by 0 bases and J by 4 bases, with 17 bases left in between. Germline CDR1 reads SGHNT; CDR2 reads YYREEE (reference sequence). CDR3 amino acids: CASSLEQFPGRGANVLTF. CDR3 sequence (DNA): TGTGCCAGCAGCTTGGAGCAGTTCCCTGGTAGGGGGGCCAACGTCCTGACTTTC.

This clonotype was observed many times. CDR3 in DNA: TGTGCCAGCTCACCAGGGAGAAATCAGCCCCAGCATTTT. It specifies CASSPGRNQPQHF. This sequence joins TRBV18 and TRBJ1-5; D uncertain. This CDR3 comprises 13 residues. The germline V gene has CDR1 KGHSH and CDR2 LQKENI. Trimming left V 2 bases short and J 4 bases short, with 6 bases between.

In this sample, this clonotype turned up many times. The V and J genes are TRBV6-5 and TRBJ2-2; D ambiguous. V was pared by 6 bases and J by 0 bases, with 11 bases between. This CDR3 region has 15 residues. CDR1 MNHEY and CDR2 SVGAGI come from the germline V gene. CDR3 amino acids: CASRAAVANTGELFF. The CDR3, as DNA: TGTGCCAGCAGGGCGGCCGTGGCGAACACCGGGGAGCTGTTTTTT.

This clonotype was detected a few times. The rearrangement links TRBV29-1 to TRBJ1-2; possibly TRBD1 for D (6 bases). Germline V gene data show CDR1 as SQVTM and CDR2 as ANQGSEA. Trimming left V 4 bases short and J 8 bases short, with 11 bases between. The CDR3 consists of 11 residues. The CDR3 nucleotides read TGCAGCGTTGGGGGGGGCGAGGGCTACACCTTC. Translation: CSVGGGEGYTF.

There are many counts of this clonotype. V and J are TRBV12-3 or TRBV12-4 and TRBJ1-2; D is possibly TRBD1 (5 bases). CDR3 length: 13 amino acids. V dropped 6 bases and J dropped 7 bases, with 15 bases sitting between them. CDR3 coding DNA: TGTGCCAGCAGGGACCTGGGACGCGGTGGCTACACCTTC. Its translation is CASRDLGRGGYTF.

This clonotype is medium-sized in the sample. The chain recombines TRBV6-5 with TRBJ2-7, with D unresolved. Germline V gene lookup returns CDR1 MNHEY and CDR2 SVGAGI. This CDR3 comprises 15 residues. Trimming took 3 bases from V and 2 from J, leaving 14 bases between them. In nucleotides, the CDR3 is TGTGCCAGCAGTTATTCCCCAGGTCTTGCCTACGAGCAGTACTTC. It encodes CASSYSPGLAYEQYF.

This clonotype rates as large. J is TRBJ1-1 and V is TRBV19; 7 bases are a match to TRBD1. This CDR3 region has 11 residues. J was trimmed by 10 bases and V by 7 bases; bases with no gene match: 6. CDR1 is LNHDA, CDR2 SQIVND, per germline (reference sequence). The CDR3 DNA reads TGTGCCAGTACCCGGGACAGTGGAGCTTTCTTT. Protein product: CASTRDSGAFF.

The chain has TRBV5-6 and TRBJ2-5, with D perhaps being TRBD1 or TRBD2 (5 bases each). This CDR3 is built from 15 residues. Germline lookup yields CDR1 SGHDT and CDR2 YYEEEE. The V and J ends lost 0 bases and 5 bases respectively, with 14 bases between them. The CDR3, as DNA: TGTGCCAGCAGCTTGGCCCAGACCAGGGAGGAGACCCAGTACTTC. It codes for CASSLAQTREETQYF.

At least ten counts were recorded for this clonotype. The chain uses TRBV10-3 and TRBJ2-2; 7 bases align to TRBD2. Germline V lookup: CDR1 ENHRY, CDR2 SYGVKD. V lost 0 bases and J lost 3; bases outside the gene matches: 1. The CDR3 spans 15 residues. The CDR3 protein is CAISESGGYTGELFF. In DNA form, the CDR3 reads TGTGCCATCAGTGAGTCGGGAGGGTACACCGGGGAGCTGTTTTTT.

A few counts support this clonotype. The chain carries TRBV6-1 and TRBJ2-3; 8 nucleotides agree with TRBD2. Germline V gives CDR1 MNHNS, CDR2 SASEGT. The V gene end was trimmed by 4 bases and the J gene end by 3 bases; junction bases not matched to a gene: 3. The CDR3 is made up of 14 amino acids. CDR3 amino acids: CASSARGGTDTQYF. In nucleotides, the CDR3 is TGTGCCAGCAGTGCCCGGGGGGGGACAGATACGCAGTATTTT.

Notes on this clonotype: This likely reflects a read error, since a far larger clone is one base away. The chain carries TRBV29-1 and TRBJ2-4; D unclear. There are 10 residues in the CDR3. Germline V gene data show CDR1 as SQVTM and CDR2 as ANQGSEA. V dropped 4 bases and J dropped 13 bases, with 11 bases sitting between them. Written as DNA, the CDR3 is TGCAGCGTTGGGTCGAATGAGCAGTACTTC. It is translated as CSVGSNEQYF.

Ten or more counts support this clonotype. V is TRBV6-2 or TRBV6-3 and J is TRBJ2-7, with D tentatively TRBD1 (5 bases). Germline CDR1 and CDR2: MNHEY and SVGEGT. Trimming pared 6 bases from V and 2 bases from J, leaving 11 bases between. This CDR3 spans 13 amino acids. As DNA, the CDR3 is TGTGCCAGCAGCCCAACAGGCGCCTACGAGCAGTACTTC. This gives the protein CASSPTGAYEQYF.

This clonotype was counted ten times or more. The chain employs TRBV5-4 and TRBJ2-7; D remains unclear. The length of the CDR3 is 15 residues. Trimming cost V 0 bases and J 3 bases, with 13 bases left between them. Germline-derived CDR1 and CDR2 are SGHNT and YYREEE (reference sequence). CDR3 DNA sequence: TGTGCCAGCAGCTTGGCTGTGACTTCGAGCTACGAGCAGTACTTC. It specifies CASSLAVTSSYEQYF.

In this sample, this clonotype turned up many times. The V gene is TRBV6-5, the J gene TRBJ2-3, with 12 nucleotides matching TRBD2. The V segment lost 5 bases and the J segment 0 bases; nucleotides outside the gene matches: 6. The CDR3 sequence is 17 residues long. Germline CDR1 is MNHEY and CDR2 is SVGAGI. The CDR3 DNA reads as TGTGCCAGCAGTCGGACTAGCGGGACCTCTAGCACAGATACGCAGTATTTT. Translating it yields CASSRTSGTSSTDTQYF.

In regard to this clonotype: This likely stems from a read error, as it lies one base from a far larger clone. The rearrangement uses TRBV27 and TRBJ1-1; no clear D gene. Germline CDR1 MNHEY, CDR2 SMNVEV (reference sequence). The CDR3 covers 13 residues. The CDR3 nucleotides are TGTACCAGCAGACCTGGGAGCTTATTTGAAGCTTTCTTT. It translates to CTSRPGSLFEAFF.

This clonotype appeared many times. This chain links TRBV27 with TRBJ1-1; no reliable D call. The V end lost 3 bases, the J end lost 5 bases, and 13 bases lay between the germline ends. The germline CDR1 and CDR2 sequences are MNHEY and SMNVEV (reference sequence). CDR3 size: 14 residues. The CDR3 DNA follows: TGTGCCAGCAGTTTTCGTCAGTCGGAGACTGAAGCTTTCTTT. Protein product: CASSFRQSETEAFF.

This clonotype came up once. At one end the junction does not follow the germline gene, possibly because of a read error. The V call is TRBV6-1, the J call TRBJ1-6; D possibly corresponds to TRBD1 (6 bases). The CDR3 loop spans 14 amino acids. Germline V gene data show CDR1 as MNHNS and CDR2 as SASEGT. CDR3 sequence: CACSELEGVSPLHF. The CDR3 DNA follows: TGTGCCTGCAGTGAATTGGAGGGGGTTTCACCCCTCCACTTT.

At least ten counts were recorded for this clonotype. The V call is TRBV12-3 or TRBV12-4, the J call TRBJ2-7; the D gene could be TRBD1 or TRBD2 (6 bases each). V lost 6 bases and J 5 bases, leaving 11 bases between the germline ends. The CDR3 is made up of 12 amino acids. The CDR3 DNA reads as TGTGCCAGCAGCCTTGGGGGGCACGAGCAGTACTTC. This sequence encodes CASSLGGHEQYF.

The chain recombines TRBV14 with TRBJ1-2, with no clear D. Per the germline V gene, CDR1 is SGHDN and CDR2 is FVKESK. The CDR3 has 15 residues. V lost 4 bases and J 8 bases, leaving 20 bases between the germline ends. The CDR3 DNA sequence: TGTGCCAGCAGCCTCATTAGGTTGCAGGCGGACGGCTACACCTTC. It specifies CASSLIRLQADGYTF.

In its sample, this clonotype was seen many times. The chain combines TRBV28 with TRBJ2-1; 16 nucleotides line up with TRBD2. The trim removed 5 bases at V and 1 base at J, leaving 5 bases unmatched. CDR1 MDHEN and CDR2 SYDVKM come from the germline V gene. CDR3 length: 18 residues. CDR3 bases: TGTGCCAGCAGTAAGGGACTAGCGGGGGGGCGGTCCTACAATGAGCAGTTCTTC. This gives the protein CASSKGLAGGRSYNEQFF.

This clonotype was counted at least ten times. The chain employs TRBV5-4 and TRBJ2-2, with 11 bases lining up with TRBD2. V was pared by 1 base and J by 1 base, with 6 bases of the junction left unmatched. Per the germline V gene, CDR1 is SGHNT and CDR2 is YYREEE (reference sequence). The CDR3 sequence is 18 residues long. This CDR3 is CASSLNLAGGRNTGELFF. The CDR3 DNA reads as TGTGCCAGCAGCTTGAATCTAGCGGGGGGCCGGAACACCGGGGAGCTGTTTTTT.

Turning to this clonotype: Given a much more abundant clone one base away, this may be a read error. V is TRBV6-2 or TRBV6-3 and J is TRBJ1-4, with a tentative D call TRBD1 (6 bases). Per the germline V gene, CDR1 is MNHEY and CDR2 is SVGEGT. CDR3 size: 13 residues. V was pared by 8 bases and J by 8 bases, with 15 bases between. CDR3: CASCTGWDEKLFF. The CDR3 DNA follows: TGTGCCAGCTGCACAGGGTGGGACGAAAAACTGTTTTTT.

This clonotype qualifies as medium-sized. The genes are TRBV19 and TRBJ2-2, with D maybe TRBD2 (5 bases). The CDR3 has 16 amino acids. Trimming took 4 bases from V and 4 from J, leaving 16 bases between them. Germline CDR1 LNHDA, CDR2 SQIVND (reference sequence). This chain's CDR3 is CASSTRKGGVTGELFF. The CDR3 DNA follows: TGTGCCAGTAGTACGCGTAAAGGAGGCGTCACCGGGGAGCTGTTTTTT.

In regard to this clonotype: An end of the junction differs from the germline gene, which may be a read error. V gene TRBV19 combines with J gene TRBJ1-1; weak D call: TRBD1 (5 bases). The germline CDR1 and CDR2 sequences are LNHDA and SQIVND (reference sequence). The CDR3 contains 16 residues. The CDR3 DNA is TGTCCCAGTAGTATTAGGACAAGGGGCGAGAACACTGAAGCTTTCTTT. Amino acid sequence: CPSSIRTRGENTEAFF.

The table lists this clonotype with many counts. The chain employs TRBV6-5 and TRBJ2-7, with TRBD2 as a possible D gene (5 bases). CDR1 and CDR2 from the germline V gene are MNHEY and SVGAGI. The CDR3 runs to 14 residues. With 6 bases removed from V and 1 base from J, the gap between germline ends came to 13 bases. Written as DNA, the CDR3 is TGTGCCAGCAGGGGGAGCTATGGATCCTACGAGCAGTACTTC. Residues: CASRGSYGSYEQYF.

This chain connects TRBV27 to TRBJ1-3; D is undetermined. In germline, CDR1 is MNHEY, CDR2 SMNVEV (reference sequence). This CDR3 region has 13 residues. Trimming took off 2 bases at V and 4 bases at J, with 6 bases between the two ends. In DNA form, the CDR3 reads TGTGCCAGCAGTTTAGGCAGGGGAAACACCATATATTTT. Translation gives CASSLGRGNTIYF.

This clonotype is medium-sized. CDR3 DNA sequence: TGTGCCAGCAGGTCAGCGAGCTCCTATAATTCACCCCTCCACTTT. Its translation is CASRSASSYNSPLHF. The chain couples TRBV6-6 to TRBJ1-6; D gene unclear. Trimming cost V 6 bases and J 0 bases, with 9 bases left between them. Germline loops: CDR1 MNHNY, CDR2 SVGAGI (reference sequence). The CDR3 extends over 15 amino acids.

In this sample, this clonotype turned up many times. The gene calls are TRBV19 and TRBJ1-2; 7 nucleotides align to TRBD1. Looked up from germline, CDR1 is LNHDA and CDR2 is SQIVND (reference sequence). This CDR3 is 13 amino acids long. The ends lost 5 bases at V and 3 bases at J; junction bases unmatched: 3. The DNA of the CDR3 is TGTGCCAGTAGTGCCGGGACAGACTATGGCTACACCTTC. Protein sequence: CASSAGTDYGYTF.

In this sample, this clonotype turned up once. A far larger clone is a single base away, which makes a read error likely. The V call is TRBV6-6, the J call TRBJ1-2, with 7 bases identical to TRBD1. CDR1 and CDR2 (germline): MNHNY, SVGAGI (reference sequence). There are 15 residues in the CDR3. With 4 bases clipped from V and 8 bases from J, the junction kept 13 bases outside the gene matches. CDR3 coding DNA: TGTGCCAGCAGTTGGCCGCCTTCAGGGGGAGGGGGCTACACCTTC. This encodes CASSWPPSGGGGYTF.

A note on this clonotype: This likely came from a read error, as a far larger clone is one base away. V gene TRBV6-1 combines with J gene TRBJ2-1, with D uncertain. The CDR3 sequence is 16 residues long. Looked up from germline, CDR1 is MNHNS and CDR2 is SASEGT. V lost 6 bases and J 0 bases, leaving 15 bases between the germline ends. CDR3 sequence reads: CASSLGGRDSYNEQFF. The CDR3 bases are TGTGCCAGCAGCTTAGGTGGTAGGGACTCCTACAATGAGCAGTTCTTC.

This clonotype was recorded at least ten times. The CDR3: CAIKLAGEYEQFF. The DNA of the CDR3 is TGTGCCATCAAGCTAGCGGGAGAGTATGAGCAGTTCTTC. The chain carries TRBV10-3 and TRBJ2-1; 10 nucleotides align to TRBD2. V shed 7 bases and J 8 bases; nucleotides not matched to a gene: 5. CDR3 length: 13 amino acids. Looked up from germline, CDR1 is ENHRY and CDR2 is SYGVKD.

This clonotype has a count of ten or more. J is TRBJ2-1 and V is TRBV29-1, with a tentative D call TRBD2 (5 bases). Per germline, CDR1 SQVTM and CDR2 ANQGSEA. The CDR3 contains 14 residues. V shed 7 bases and J shed 7 bases, with 20 bases lying between them. The CDR3 nucleotides are TGCAGCGCCCTCGCAGAGGGCGAAAGTAATGAGCAGTTCTTC. Its translation: CSALAEGESNEQFF.